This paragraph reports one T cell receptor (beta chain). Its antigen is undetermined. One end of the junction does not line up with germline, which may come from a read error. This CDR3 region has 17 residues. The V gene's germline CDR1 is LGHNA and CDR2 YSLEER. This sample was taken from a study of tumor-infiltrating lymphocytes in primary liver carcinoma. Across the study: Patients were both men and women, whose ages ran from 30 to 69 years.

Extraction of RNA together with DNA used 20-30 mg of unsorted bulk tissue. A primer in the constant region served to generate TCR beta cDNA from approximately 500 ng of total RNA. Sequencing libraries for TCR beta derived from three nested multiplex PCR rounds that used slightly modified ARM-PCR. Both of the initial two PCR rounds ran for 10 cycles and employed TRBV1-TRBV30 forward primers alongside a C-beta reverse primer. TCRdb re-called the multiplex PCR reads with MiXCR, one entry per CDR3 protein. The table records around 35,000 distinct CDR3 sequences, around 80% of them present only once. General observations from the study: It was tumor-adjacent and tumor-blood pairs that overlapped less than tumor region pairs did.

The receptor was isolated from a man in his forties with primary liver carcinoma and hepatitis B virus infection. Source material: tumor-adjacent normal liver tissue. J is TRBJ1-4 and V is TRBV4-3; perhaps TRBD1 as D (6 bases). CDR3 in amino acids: CAISQDLAGGGFEKLFF. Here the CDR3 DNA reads TGTGCCATCAGCCAAGACCTCGCGGGGGGCGGGTTCGAAAAACTGTTTTTT.